The T cell receptor beta chain described here comes from a study of response to subunit inactivated influenza vaccine. Study-level points and caveats: The authors suggested that every seasonal influenza vaccination recruits few new T cells.

In its sample, this clonotype was seen a few times. No antigen is known for it. The junction had 7 bases not matched to a gene; V was cut back by 6 bases and J by 3 bases. This CDR3 is built from 13 residues. Germline V gene sequence: CDR1 SQVTM, CDR2 ANQGSEA. Using its own MiXCR run on the RT-PCR reads, TCRdb lists one record per CDR3 protein. The sample shows hundreds of thousands of distinct CDR3 sequences, around 8% of them seen only once. This sequence joins TRBV29-1 and TRBJ1-2; TRBD1 matches 7 bases. This sample comprised PBMCs from blood, obtained around 25 months after vaccination. The source is a man between 50 and 70 years old who received an inactivated influenza vaccine. In nucleotides, the CDR3 is TGCAGCGTAGGAGGGGGCGCTGACTATGGCTACACCTTC. As protein: CSVGGGADYGYTF.